This paragraph reports one T cell receptor beta chain. Here immunoSEQ multiplex PCR was the method, and the copy in TCRdb shows in-frame clones only, minus some. This table holds under 300,000 clones, about 88% found once. This sample was taken from a study of blood T cell repertoires in COVID-19. Study background: Samples taken during acute and convalescent COVID-19 were collected in the United States, Italy and Spain.

The CDR3 sequence is 14 residues long. Unmatched junction bases numbered 7, after V lost 6 bases and J lost 4 bases. Germline V CDR1 and CDR2: ENHRY, SYGVKD. The sequenced material came from peripheral blood. The receptor was isolated from a young man with active or convalescent COVID-19. J is TRBJ2-7 and V is TRBV10-3; 9 nucleotides align to TRBD2. The CDR3 protein is CAISGLARTYEQYF. In DNA, the CDR3 is TGTGCCATCAGCGGACTAGCGAGGACATACGAGCAGTACTTC.